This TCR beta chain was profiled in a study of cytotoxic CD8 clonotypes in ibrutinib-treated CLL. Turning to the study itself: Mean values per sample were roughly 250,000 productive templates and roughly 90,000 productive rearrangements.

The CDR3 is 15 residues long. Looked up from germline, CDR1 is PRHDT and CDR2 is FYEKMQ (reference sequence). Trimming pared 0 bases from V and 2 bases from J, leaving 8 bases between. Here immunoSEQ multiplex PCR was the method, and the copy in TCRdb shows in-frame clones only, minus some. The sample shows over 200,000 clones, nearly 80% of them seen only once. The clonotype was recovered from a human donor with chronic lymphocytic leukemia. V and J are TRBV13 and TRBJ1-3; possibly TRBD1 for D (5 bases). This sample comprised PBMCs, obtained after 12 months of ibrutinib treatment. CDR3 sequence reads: CASSLGSRAGNTIYF. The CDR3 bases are TGTGCCAGCAGCTTAGGTTCCAGGGCTGGAAACACCATATATTTT.